The entry that follows covers one TCR beta chain sequence. Its antigen is not known. Expressed TCRB transcripts were sequenced, since all the RNA that had been isolated was reverse transcribed. Only in-frame clones appear in the TCRdb table, and some are missing; sequencing was by immunoSEQ multiplex PCR. The sample shows about 52,000 clones, over 40% of them seen only once. V was pared by 3 bases and J by 1 base, with 2 bases of the junction left unmatched. There are 16 residues in the CDR3. Germline CDR1 SGHAT, CDR2 FQNNGV. This record belongs to a study of beta chain features in type 1 diabetes. Looking at the study overall: Examination covered some 110,000,000 sorted cells spanning all samples.

Every sorted population was more than 98% pure. Study-level points and caveats: PCR might favor shorter templates, but any such skew would affect patients and controls equally. Patients with type 1 diabetes showed fewer VDJ junction insertions and more deletions. When Type 1 diabetes patients were examined, their TCRB CDR3s proved moderately but significantly shorter in all four CD4+ subsets.

Sequenced sample: Tregs from blood. The chain links TRBV11-2 to TRBJ2-1; TRBD2 agrees at 11 bases. This TCR was sampled from a young man with type 1 diabetes. The chain's CDR3 is CASSFGTSGSYNEQFF. CDR3 nucleotides: TGTGCCAGCAGCTTCGGGACTAGCGGATCCTACAATGAGCAGTTCTTC.